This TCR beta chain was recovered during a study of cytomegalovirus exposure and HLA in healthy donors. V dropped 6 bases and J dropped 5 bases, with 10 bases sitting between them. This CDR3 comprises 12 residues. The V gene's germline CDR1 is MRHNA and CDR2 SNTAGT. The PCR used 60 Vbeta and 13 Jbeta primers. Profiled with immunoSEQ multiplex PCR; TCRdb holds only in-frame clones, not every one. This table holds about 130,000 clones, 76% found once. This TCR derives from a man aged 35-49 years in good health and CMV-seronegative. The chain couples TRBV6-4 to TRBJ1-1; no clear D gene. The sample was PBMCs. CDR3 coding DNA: TGTGCCAGCAGGACGAGGGTTACTGAAGCTTTCTTT. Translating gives CASRTRVTEAFF.